The T cell receptor (beta chain) described here comes from a study of control samples from healthy donors and cancer patients. Only in-frame clones appear in the TCRdb table, and some are missing; sequencing was by immunoSEQ multiplex PCR. Of some 130,000 clones in the sample, 92% were seen once. The receptor was derived from a man younger than 35 in good health. Sequences were obtained from blood.

CDR3 DNA: TGCGCCAGCAGCCAAGCTGGCTGGTTATTCGGCTCTGGAAACACCATATATTTT. Translating gives CASSQAGWLFGSGNTIYF. The chain joins TRBV4-1 to TRBJ1-3; D is undetermined. The CDR3 has 18 amino acids. CDR1 is MGHRA and CDR2 is YSYEKL in the germline V gene. The ends were cut back, 1 base at V and 0 bases at J, with 16 bases in the middle.